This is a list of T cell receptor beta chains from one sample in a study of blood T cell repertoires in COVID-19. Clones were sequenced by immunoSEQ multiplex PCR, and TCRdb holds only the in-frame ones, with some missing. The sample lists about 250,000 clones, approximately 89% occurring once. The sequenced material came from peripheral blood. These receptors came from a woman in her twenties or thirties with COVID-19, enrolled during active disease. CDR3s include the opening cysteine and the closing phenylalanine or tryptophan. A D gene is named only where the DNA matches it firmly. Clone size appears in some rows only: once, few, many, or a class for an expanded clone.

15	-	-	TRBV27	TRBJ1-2	CASSFVGRQAYGYTF	TGTGCCAGCAGTTTTGTCGGCAGACAGGCCTATGGCTACACCTTC
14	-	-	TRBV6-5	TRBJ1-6	CASRGLRGWSPLHF	TGTGCCAGCAGGGGATTGAGGGGGTGGTCACCCCTCCACTTT
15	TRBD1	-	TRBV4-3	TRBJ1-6	CASSQGGQGTSPLHF	TGCGCCAGCAGCCAAGGGGGACAGGGAACCTCACCCCTCCACTTT
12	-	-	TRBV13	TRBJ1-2	CASSLGTTGYTF	TGTGCCAGCAGCTTAGGGACAACTGGCTACACCTTC
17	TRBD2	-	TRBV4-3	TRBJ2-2	CASSQEGLAGGTGELFF	TGCGCCAGCAGCCAAGAGGGACTAGCGGGAGGTACCGGGGAGCTGTTTTTT
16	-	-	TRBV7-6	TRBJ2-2	CASSLGDRRTTGELFF	TGTGCCAGCAGCTTAGGTGACAGACGAACAACCGGGGAGCTGTTTTTT
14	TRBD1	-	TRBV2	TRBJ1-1	CASSPGGPGTEAFF	TGTGCCAGCAGCCCAGGGGGCCCTGGCACTGAAGCTTTCTTT
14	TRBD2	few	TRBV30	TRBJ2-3	CAWNLLAGTDTQYF	TGTGCCTGGAATCTACTAGCGGGAACCGATACGCAGTATTTT
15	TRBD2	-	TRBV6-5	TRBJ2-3	CASTQGGLGTDTQYF	TGTGCCAGCACCCAAGGGGGACTAGGCACAGATACGCAGTATTTT
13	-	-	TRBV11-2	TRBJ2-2	CASSSGSVGELFF	TGTGCCAGCAGTTCGGGGTCTGTAGGGGAGCTGTTTTTT
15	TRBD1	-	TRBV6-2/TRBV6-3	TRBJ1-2	CASSSGTGVHYGYTF	TGTGCCAGCAGTTCCGGGACAGGGGTCCACTATGGCTACACCTTC
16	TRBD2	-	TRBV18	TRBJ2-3	CASSIRLAGAIDTQYF	TGTGCCAGCTCAATCCGGCTAGCGGGAGCTATAGATACGCAGTATTTT
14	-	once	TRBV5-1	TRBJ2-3	CASSPGEDTDTQYF	TGCGCCAGCAGCCCCGGGGAGGACACAGATACGCAGTATTTT
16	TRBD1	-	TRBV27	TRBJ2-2	CASSFTGGANTGELFF	TGTGCCAGCAGCTTTACAGGGGGCGCGAACACCGGGGAGCTGTTTTTT
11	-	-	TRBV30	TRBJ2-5	CAWSVAETQYF	TGTGCCTGGAGTGTAGCGGAGACCCAGTACTTC
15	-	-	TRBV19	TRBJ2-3	CASSIGASGTDTQYF	TGTGCCAGTAGTATAGGAGCTAGCGGCACAGATACGCAGTATTTT
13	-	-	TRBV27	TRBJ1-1	CASSFLRNTEAFF	TGTGCCAGCAGTTTTCTGCGGAACACTGAAGCTTTCTTT
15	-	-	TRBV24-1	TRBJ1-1	CATSGGGIPSTEAFF	TGTGCCACCAGTGGGGGAGGCATTCCGTCCACTGAAGCTTTCTTT
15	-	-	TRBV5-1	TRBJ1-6	CASSLTTEYGSPLHF	TGCGCCAGCAGCTTAACGACAGAATACGGTTCACCCCTCCACTTT
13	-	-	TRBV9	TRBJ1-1	CASSVEGNREAFF	TGTGCCAGCAGCGTGGAGGGGAATCGTGAAGCTTTCTTT
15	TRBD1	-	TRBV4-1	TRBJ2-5	CASRENPGGSETQYF	TGCGCCAGCAGGGAAAATCCAGGGGGCTCGGAGACCCAGTACTTC
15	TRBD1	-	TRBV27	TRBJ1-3	CASSLLDRDGNTIYF	TGTGCCAGCAGTTTACTCGACAGGGATGGAAACACCATATATTTT
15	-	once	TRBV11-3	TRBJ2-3	CASSLETRGFDTQYF	TGTGCCAGCAGCTTAGAGACAAGGGGATTCGATACGCAGTATTTT
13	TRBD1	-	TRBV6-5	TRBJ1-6	CASTPRGNSPLHF	TGTGCCAGCACCCCCAGGGGGAATTCACCCCTCCACTTT
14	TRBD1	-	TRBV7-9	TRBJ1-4	CASSQGAGIEKLFF	TGTGCCAGCAGCCAGGGGGCTGGTATTGAAAAACTGTTTTTT
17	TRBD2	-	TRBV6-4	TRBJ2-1	CASSACSELRGEDEQFF	TGTGCCAGCAGTGCGTGCAGCGAATTGCGGGGGGAGGATGAGCAGTTCTTC
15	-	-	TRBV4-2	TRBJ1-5	CASSQDKEGYQPQHF	TGTGCCAGCAGCCAAGATAAAGAGGGTTATCAGCCCCAGCATTTT
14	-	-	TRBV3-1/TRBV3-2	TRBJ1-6	CASSRDSGYSPLHF	TGTGCCAGCAGCAGGGACTCAGGGTATTCACCCCTCCACTTT
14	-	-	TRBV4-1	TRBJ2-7	CASSQAGGPYEQYF	TGCGCCAGCAGCCAAGCGGGGGGCCCCTACGAGCAGTACTTC
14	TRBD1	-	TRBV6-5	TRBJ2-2	CASKGQGVAGELFF	TGTGCCAGCAAGGGACAGGGGGTGGCCGGGGAGCTGTTTTTT
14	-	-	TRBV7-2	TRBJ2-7	CASSLGRASYEQYF	TGTGCCAGCAGCTTGGGCAGGGCTTCCTACGAGCAGTACTTC
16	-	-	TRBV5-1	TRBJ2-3	CASSLVRAGPSDTQYF	TGCGCCAGCAGCTTGGTGCGCGCGGGGCCCTCGGATACGCAGTATTTT
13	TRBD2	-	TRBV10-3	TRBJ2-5	CAIASGRQETQYF	TGTGCCATCGCTAGCGGGAGGCAAGAGACCCAGTACTTC
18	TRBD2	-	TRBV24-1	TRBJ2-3	CATSDLSPASGNTDTQYF	TGTGCCACCAGTGACCTCTCCCCGGCTAGCGGTAACACAGATACGCAGTATTTT
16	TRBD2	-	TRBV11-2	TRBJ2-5	CASSLTQTSGGETQYF	TGTGCCAGCAGCTTAACCCAGACTAGCGGGGGGGAGACCCAGTACTTC
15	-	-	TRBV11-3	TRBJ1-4	CASSFTRDIGEKLFF	TGTGCCAGCAGCTTCACCCGGGACATAGGTGAAAAACTGTTTTTT
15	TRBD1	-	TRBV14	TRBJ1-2	CASSPFTGVAHGYTF	TGTGCCAGCAGCCCTTTTACAGGGGTTGCCCATGGCTACACCTTC
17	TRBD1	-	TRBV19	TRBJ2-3	CASSIARQGVVTDTQYF	TGTGCCAGTAGTATAGCCAGACAGGGGGTCGTCACAGATACGCAGTATTTT
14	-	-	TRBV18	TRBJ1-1	CASSATGTGAEAFF	TGTGCCAGCTCAGCAACCGGTACAGGCGCTGAAGCTTTCTTT
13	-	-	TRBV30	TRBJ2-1	CAWSVGLGNEQFF	TGTGCCTGGAGTGTAGGTCTAGGCAATGAGCAGTTCTTC
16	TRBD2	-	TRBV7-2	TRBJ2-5	CASSLGPSGGQETQYF	TGTGCCAGCAGCTTAGGGCCTAGCGGGGGGCAAGAGACCCAGTACTTC
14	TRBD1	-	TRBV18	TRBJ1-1	CASSPVQGDTEAFF	TGTGCCAGCTCACCAGTACAGGGGGACACTGAAGCTTTCTTT
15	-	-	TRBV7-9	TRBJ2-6	CASSPRDSGANVLTF	TGTGCCAGCAGCCCGCGGGACTCTGGGGCCAACGTCCTGACTTTC
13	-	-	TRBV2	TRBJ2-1	CASNTGNYNEQFF	TGTGCCAGCAACACAGGGAACTACAATGAGCAGTTCTTC
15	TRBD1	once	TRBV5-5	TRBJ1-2	CASSYPWTGLGGYTF	TGTGCCAGCAGCTACCCCTGGACAGGCCTAGGGGGCTACACCTTC
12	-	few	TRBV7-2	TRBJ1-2	CASSLQFPGYTF	TGTGCCAGCAGCTTACAGTTTCCCGGCTACACCTTC
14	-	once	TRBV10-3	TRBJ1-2	CAISEVSGGYGYTF	TGTGCCATCAGTGAAGTTAGCGGGGGCTATGGCTACACCTTC
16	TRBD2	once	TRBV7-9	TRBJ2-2	CASSGAGEPNTGELFF	TGTGCCAGCAGCGGAGCGGGGGAACCGAACACCGGGGAGCTGTTTTTT
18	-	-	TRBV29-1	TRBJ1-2	CSVLTGRYSAGPLYGYTF	TGCAGCGTTCTAACAGGTCGCTATTCGGCGGGGCCCCTCTATGGCTACACCTTC